Sequencing of this T cell receptor beta chain was carried out in a study of T cell responses to AZD1222 COVID-19 vaccine. CDR3 length: 12 residues. V shed 4 bases, J shed 7 bases, and the junction held 2 bases outside the gene matches. Notes on the study in general: Regions left unmutated in variants are reportedly the target of nearly half of spike-specific TCRs. No day 14 peak samples; only post-peak repertoires were characterized. Only six AZD1222 recipients tested seropositive at baseline.

Both about-4-week and about-12-week second-dose recipients were combined. The repertoire was sequenced with immunoSEQ multiplex PCR; TCRdb's copy has only in-frame clones and lacks some. The table lists 86,000 or so clones, about nine tenths of them singletons, with less than 9% in the top ten. Turning to this clone: No antigen is known for it.

This specimen was peripheral blood, taken 28 days after the second AZD1222 dose. The clonotype was recovered from an adult who received the AZD1222 COVID-19 vaccine. The chain employs TRBV12-3 or TRBV12-4 and TRBJ1-2; TRBD1 agrees at 8 bases. The chain's CDR3 is CASSYRGSGYTF. DNA for the CDR3: TGTGCCAGCAGTTACAGGGGGTCTGGCTACACCTTC.